This section outlines one T cell receptor beta chain sequence together with its context. Antigen: not known. Treatment meaning: roughly 10-day PBMC culture with coronavirus spike peptide pools or control peptides (ViraFEST assay). Sequencing of cultured CD4+ T cell DNA used the Oncomine TCR Beta short-read assay. MiXCR was run by TCRdb on the PCR reads, yielding one entry per CDR3 protein. The sample contains about 5,200 distinct CDR3 sequences, about 25% of which appear only once. V lost 1 base and J lost 4; bases outside the gene matches: 2. The germline CDR1 and CDR2 sequences are SGHNT and YYREEE (reference sequence). This CDR3 region has 14 residues. The record originates from a study of vaccination and CD4 T cells after COVID-19.

This sequence was found in a human donor who had recovered from COVID-19. The chain joins TRBV5-4 to TRBJ2-7, with 10 nucleotides matching TRBD2. The sequencing used CD4+ T cells from blood, cultured in vitro, collected after SARS-CoV-2 vaccination. DNA for the CDR3: TGTGCCAGCAGCTTGTCACTAGCGGGGTACGAGCAGTACTTC. It codes for CASSLSLAGYEQYF.